Following are 24 T cell receptor beta chains from one sample sequenced in a study of cytomegalovirus exposure and HLA in healthy donors. Amplification used 60 Vbeta primers and 13 Jbeta primers. Using immunoSEQ multiplex PCR, the repertoire was profiled, and TCRdb retains in-frame clones only, with some absent. The data contain 180,000 or so clones, approximately 86% of them singletons. The sequenced material came from PBMCs. These receptors came from a young woman in good health and CMV-seronegative.

The rearrangement links TRBV5-1 to TRBJ2-5, with 9 bases aligning to TRBD1. Unmatched junction bases numbered 6, after V lost 4 bases and J lost 5 bases. This CDR3 comprises 14 residues. Germline V gene lookup returns CDR1 SGHRS and CDR2 YFSETQ. The CDR3, as DNA: TGCGCCAGCAGCACCGGACAGGGGCAGGAGACCCAGTACTTC. As protein: CASSTGQGQETQYF. Full variable domain (outside the CDR3, taken from reference TRBV5-1 and TRBJ2-5): KAGVTQTPRYLIKTRGQQVTLSCSPISGHRSVSWYQQTPGQGLQFLFEYFSETQRNKGNFPGRFSGRQFSNSRSEMNVSTLELGDSALYLCASSTGQGQETQYFGPGTRLLVL.

This clone was counted a single time. The gene calls are TRBV5-1 and TRBJ2-7; 8 bases agree with TRBD1. The CDR3 loop spans 15 amino acids. The ends lost 0 bases at V and 2 bases at J; junction bases unmatched: 4. The germline gives CDR1 SGHRS, CDR2 YFSETQ. CDR3 bases: TGCGCCAGCAGCTTGGTGCAGGGGGCTACCTACGAGCAGTACTTC. Amino acid sequence: CASSLVQGATYEQYF.

This clone was seen just once. The rearrangement joins TRBV11-3 to TRBJ1-1; D is perhaps TRBD1 (6 bases). Germline CDR1 reads SGHNT; CDR2 reads YENEEA. Trimming left V 1 base short and J 5 bases short, with 8 bases between. This CDR3 region has 13 residues. CDR3 region: CASSLGGQTEAFF. The CDR3 nucleotides are TGTGCCAGCAGCTTAGGGGGGCAAACTGAAGCTTTCTTT.

The CDR3 protein is CASSSGGSAFRTDTQYF. CDR3 nucleotide sequence: TGTGCCAGCAGCTCAGGGGGATCGGCCTTTCGCACAGATACGCAGTATTTT. V is TRBV7-9 and J is TRBJ2-3; TRBD1 matches at 7 bases. Trimming took 4 bases from V and 1 from J; bases not matched to a gene: 11. This CDR3 contains 17 residues. The germline CDR1 and CDR2 sequences are SEHNR and FQNEAQ (reference sequence).

The chain combines TRBV5-1 with TRBJ1-1; the D gene is possibly TRBD1 (5 bases). Germline V gene lookup returns CDR1 SGHRS and CDR2 YFSETQ. The CDR3 is 15 residues long. Between the trimmed V and J ends, which lost 4 bases and 5 bases, there was a span of 18 bases. CDR3 sequence reads: CASSLQDPGGTEAFF. CDR3 DNA sequence: TGCGCCAGCAGCCTCCAAGACCCCGGGGGGACTGAAGCTTTCTTT.

CDR3 sequence: CASSPTSADTQYF. CDR3 bases: TGTGCCAGCAGCCCAACTAGCGCAGATACGCAGTATTTT. The rearrangement joins TRBV6-5 to TRBJ2-3; 7 nucleotides line up with TRBD2. The CDR3 loop spans 13 amino acids. V was clipped by 6 bases and J by 4 bases; unmatched bases: 4. Per germline, CDR1 MNHEY and CDR2 SVGAGI.

This clone was observed once. A read error may produce the germline difference seen at one junction end. The chain is built from TRBV29-1 and TRBJ2-2, with TRBD2 matching over 9 bases. The CDR3 runs 13 residues. The germline gives CDR1 SQVTM, CDR2 ANQGSEA. The CDR3 region is CSVLTSGTGGLFF. The CDR3 DNA sequence: TGCAGCGTTTTGACTAGCGGAACCGGGGGGCTGTTTTTT.

CDR3: CASSFPQLAGVETQYF. DNA of the CDR3: TGTGCCAGCAGTTTCCCACAACTAGCGGGAGTAGAGACCCAGTACTTC. The genes are TRBV28 and TRBJ2-5; TRBD2 aligns across 11 bases. After removal of 3 bases from V and 4 bases from J, the junction contained 7 bases not matched to a gene. The CDR3 contains 16 residues. Germline V lookup: CDR1 MDHEN, CDR2 SYDVKM.

This chain uses TRBV5-1 with TRBJ1-1, with unresolved D. Between the trimmed V and J ends, which lost 0 bases and 4 bases, there was a span of 13 bases. Per germline, CDR1 SGHRS and CDR2 YFSETQ. This CDR3 has 15 residues. The CDR3 DNA follows: TGCGCCAGCAGCTTGGGGTTGGGCAGCCGCACTGAAGCTTTCTTT. Its translation: CASSLGLGSRTEAFF.

The rearrangement uses TRBV19 and TRBJ2-1; 13 nucleotides match TRBD2. CDR1 and CDR2 (germline): LNHDA, SQIVND (reference sequence). The CDR3 has 16 residues. J lost 8 bases, V lost 3 bases, and 7 bases had no gene match. CDR3 amino acids: CASSIGLAGAVDEQFF. In DNA, the CDR3 is TGTGCCAGTAGTATCGGACTAGCGGGAGCAGTTGATGAGCAGTTCTTC.

The chain employs TRBV9 and TRBJ1-2, with TRBD1 identical over 9 bases. V was pared by 0 bases and J by 10 bases, with 10 bases of the junction left unmatched. CDR3 size: 15 residues. In germline, CDR1 is SGDLS, CDR2 YYNGEE. The CDR3 reads CASSVGGQGLLVYTF. As DNA, the CDR3 is TGTGCCAGCAGCGTAGGGGGACAGGGCCTTCTCGTCTACACCTTC.

The gene calls are TRBV6-6 and TRBJ2-1; D might be TRBD2 (8 bases). Per germline, CDR1 MNHNY and CDR2 SVGAGI (reference sequence). The CDR3 runs 14 residues. Trimming left V 5 bases short and J 8 bases short, with 16 bases between. The CDR3 coding sequence is TGTGCCAGCAGTACGGGACTAGGGGGCGATGAGCAGTTCTTC. The encoded protein is CASSTGLGGDEQFF.

This clone has a single count. The chain combines TRBV6-5 with TRBJ2-7; 9 bases are shared with TRBD1. Germline CDR1 and CDR2: MNHEY and SVGAGI. The V gene end was trimmed by 2 bases and the J gene end by 10 bases; junction bases not matched to a gene: 6. This CDR3 spans 13 amino acids. CDR3 in amino acids: CASSYGQGSSQYF. In nucleotides, the CDR3 is TGTGCCAGCAGTTACGGACAGGGGAGTAGCCAGTACTTC.

This clone was picked up one time. The rearrangement joins TRBV10-3 to TRBJ2-3, with a weak D call TRBD2 (6 bases). From germline, CDR1 is ENHRY and CDR2 SYGVKD. V was trimmed by 10 bases and J by 4 bases, leaving 15 bases between them. This CDR3 has 13 amino acids. CDR3 DNA sequence: TGTGCCACTAGACTAGAGGGGCCAGATACGCAGTATTTT. It is translated as CATRLEGPDTQYF.

The genes are TRBV9 and TRBJ2-7; 7 bases are a match to TRBD2. The germline CDR1 and CDR2 sequences are SGDLS and YYNGEE. The CDR3 is made up of 13 amino acids. V gave up 2 bases and J gave up 12 bases; unmatched junction bases: 11. The CDR3 DNA is TGTGCCAGCAGCGTCTCATACGGGGGGAGGCGGTACTTC. Translation gives CASSVSYGGRRYF. Full variable domain (missing parts from reference TRBV9 and TRBJ2-7): DSGVTQTPKHLITATGQRVTLRCSPRSGDLSVYWYQQSLDQGLQFLIQYYNGEERAKGNILERFSAQQFPDLHSELNLSSLELGDSALYFCASSVSYGGRRYFGPGTRLTVT.

The chain combines TRBV5-1 with TRBJ2-2; possible D gene TRBD1, 6 bases. V dropped 4 bases and J dropped 2 bases, with 9 bases sitting between them. Germline loops: CDR1 SGHRS, CDR2 YFSETQ. CDR3 length: 14 residues. The DNA for the CDR3 is TGCGCCAGCAGCCCGGACAGTAACACCGGGGAGCTGTTTTTT. It is translated as CASSPDSNTGELFF.

The table lists this clone with a few counts. This chain connects TRBV5-1 to TRBJ1-2, with D possibly TRBD1 on 6 matching bases. Looked up from germline, CDR1 is SGHRS and CDR2 is YFSETQ. V lost 0 bases and J 1 base, leaving 7 bases between the germline ends. This CDR3 region has 14 residues. CDR3 sequence (DNA): TGCGCCAGCAGCTTGGGACAGGATAACTATGGCTACACCTTC. Amino acid sequence: CASSLGQDNYGYTF.

The chain couples TRBV11-3 to TRBJ1-5; D is undetermined. Per the germline V gene, CDR1 is SGHNT and CDR2 is YENEEA. CDR3 length equals 14 residues. The V end was cut by 2 bases, the J end by 4 bases, with 9 bases between. The CDR3 loop is CASSLFRGNQPQHF. CDR3 coding DNA: TGTGCCAGCAGCTTATTTCGGGGAAATCAGCCCCAGCATTTT.

This chain joins TRBV7-6 and TRBJ2-2; D remains ambiguous. CDR1 and CDR2 (germline): SGHVS, FNYEAQ. V was shortened by 1 base and J by 5 bases, with 8 bases between the two germline ends. The CDR3 is made up of 14 amino acids. CDR3 nucleotides: TGTGCCAGCAGCTTAGATCAGTTGACCGGGGAGCTGTTTTTT. Its protein is CASSLDQLTGELFF.

This sequence joins TRBV18 and TRBJ1-2, with 7 nucleotides matching TRBD1. CDR3 length: 18 amino acids. Germline V gives CDR1 KGHSH, CDR2 LQKENI. The trim removed 2 bases at V and 0 bases at J, leaving 12 bases unmatched. The CDR3 spells CASSPEWAGGTANYGYTF. In nucleotides, the CDR3 is TGTGCCAGCTCACCAGAGTGGGCAGGGGGTACTGCTAACTATGGCTACACCTTC.

This clone was seen once. The chain employs TRBV18 and TRBJ1-5; maybe TRBD1 (5 bases). Trimming left V 3 bases short and J 1 base short, with 7 bases between. The CDR3 extends over 14 amino acids. Germline V gene data show CDR1 as KGHSH and CDR2 as LQKENI. The CDR3 DNA reads TGTGCCAGCTCACCCGACAGAAGCAATCAGCCCCAGCATTTT. Translated, it gives CASSPDRSNQPQHF. Combining the CDR3 with reference TRBV18 and TRBJ1-5 gives the whole variable domain NAGVMQNPRHLVRRRGQEARLRCSPMKGHSHVYWYRQLPEEGLKFMVYLQKENIIDESGMPKERFSAEFPKEGPSILRIQQVVRGDSAAYFCASSPDRSNQPQHFGDGTRLSIL.

The J gene is TRBJ2-3, the V gene TRBV6-6, with 11 bases that match TRBD2. The ends lost 5 bases at V and 2 bases at J; junction bases unmatched: 3. CDR3 length equals 15 residues. Germline CDR1 reads MNHNY; CDR2 reads SVGAGI (reference sequence). The CDR3: CASSPLAGATDTQYF. As DNA, the CDR3 is TGTGCCAGCAGTCCACTAGCGGGGGCCACAGATACGCAGTATTTT.

V usage is TRBV10-2 and J usage is TRBJ1-5; 12 positions agree with TRBD1. V was clipped by 6 bases and J by 6 bases; unmatched bases: 9. CDR3 length: 16 amino acids. The germline V gene encodes CDR1 WSHSY and CDR2 SAAADI. CDR3 loop: CASRAPGQGAVQPQHF. Written as DNA, the CDR3 is TGCGCCAGCAGGGCTCCGGGACAGGGGGCTGTTCAGCCCCAGCATTTT.

This clone has more than one count but fewer than ten. The chain is built from TRBV5-1 and TRBJ2-3, with D tentatively TRBD1 (6 bases). V was trimmed by 5 bases and J by 0 bases, leaving 10 bases between them. There are 14 residues in the CDR3. Germline CDR1 SGHRS, CDR2 YFSETQ. In DNA, the CDR3 is TGCGCCAGCAGAGGGACAACTAGCACAGATACGCAGTATTTT. This codes for CASRGTTSTDTQYF.